Shown below are 30 T cell receptor beta chains from a single sample sequenced in a study of regulatory T cells in long-lasting Graves disease. Construction of TCR beta libraries relied on iRepertoire HTBI primers and on Arm-PCR targeting CDR3 regions. TCRdb re-derived calls from the multiplex PCR reads in MiXCR, one entry per CDR3 protein. Here the sample spans a few hundred thousand distinct CDR3 sequences, approximately 25% being singletons. Time point specified: persistent/refractory GD, antithyroid drugs over 5 years with positive TRAb. From PBMCs, RNA was extracted and then used to make the TCR library. The sample in question was peripheral blood mononuclear cells (PBMCs), obtained when the disease was refractory, from a patient treated with antithyroid drugs. The receptors were gathered from a woman aged 40 to 55 with Graves disease.

This clonotype was found many times. This sequence joins TRBV28 and TRBJ1-1; a weak D match, TRBD1 (5 bases). In germline, CDR1 is MDHEN, CDR2 SYDVKM. V lost 8 bases and J 8 bases, leaving 15 bases between the germline ends. The CDR3 consists of 12 residues. The CDR3 DNA is TGTGCCAGCGTCGAAAACGCAGGGGAAGCTTTCTTT. Translated, it gives CASVENAGEAFF.

This clonotype was found a few times. The rearrangement uses TRBV19 and TRBJ2-5; D is unclear. This CDR3 spans 12 amino acids. Germline-derived CDR1 and CDR2 are LNHDA and SQIVND (reference sequence). The V end lost 7 bases, the J end lost 5 bases, and 11 bases lay between the germline ends. CDR3 DNA sequence: TGTGCCAGTATGGACCCAGTGGAGACCCAGTACTTC. Encoded protein: CASMDPVETQYF.

The rearrangement joins TRBV7-9 to TRBJ1-1; no clear D. This CDR3 has 14 amino acids. V was trimmed by 2 bases and J by 4 bases, leaving 11 bases between them. Germline CDR1 and CDR2: SEHNR and FQNEAQ (reference sequence). The CDR3 DNA is TGTGCCAGCAGCTTACAAGGAGATCTCACTGAAGCTTTCTTT. Residues: CASSLQGDLTEAFF.

In this sample, this clonotype turned up a few times. V and J are TRBV19 and TRBJ2-7; no definite D call. The CDR3 is 16 residues long. From germline, CDR1 is LNHDA and CDR2 SQIVND (reference sequence). Trimming cost V 0 bases and J 2 bases, with 14 bases left between them. CDR3 DNA: TGTGCCAGTAGTATAGATCATACCTCGGTTCCCTACGAGCAGTACTTC. Its protein is CASSIDHTSVPYEQYF.

At least ten counts were recorded for this clonotype. The chain employs TRBV28 and TRBJ2-5; D gene uncertain. Germline V gives CDR1 MDHEN, CDR2 SYDVKM. The CDR3 loop spans 13 amino acids. Trimming shortened V by 9 bases and J by 4 bases, and 15 bases separated the two germline ends. CDR3: CASYSGRVETQYF. Written as DNA, the CDR3 is TGTGCCAGTTATAGTGGTAGGGTAGAGACCCAGTACTTC.

CDR3 coding DNA: TGTGCCAGCAGTTTATTGGGGCCCCAGCATTTT. This sequence encodes CASSLLGPQHF. J is TRBJ1-5 and V is TRBV12-3 or TRBV12-4; D is unresolved. V was pared by 2 bases and J by 9 bases, with 5 bases between. This CDR3 is built from 11 residues.

This clonotype has at least ten counts. The chain couples TRBV3-1 to TRBJ1-3; D is ambiguous. Per germline, CDR1 LGHDT and CDR2 YNNKEL (reference sequence). This CDR3 spans 14 amino acids. The V end lost 5 bases, the J end lost 0 bases, and 8 bases lay between the germline ends. CDR3 protein: CASSESGSGNTIYF. The CDR3 DNA reads as TGTGCCAGCAGCGAATCAGGCTCTGGAAACACCATATATTTT.

This clonotype was observed many times. This chain links TRBV20-1 with TRBJ2-5; 8 nucleotides line up with TRBD2. This CDR3 is 14 amino acids long. Germline assignment: CDR1 DFQATT and CDR2 SNEGSKA (reference sequence). V lost 1 base, J lost 5 bases, and 6 bases stayed unmatched. CDR3 sequence (DNA): TGCAGTGCTAGAGCCGGGACTAGAGGGGAGACCCAGTACTTC. It yields the protein CSARAGTRGETQYF.

The chain employs TRBV5-1 and TRBJ1-5; D gene unclear. V lost 4 bases and J 7 bases, leaving 15 bases between the germline ends. Per the germline V gene, CDR1 is SGHRS and CDR2 is YFSETQ. This CDR3 is built from 14 residues. CDR3 nucleotides: TGCGCCAGCAGCCCGGGAAGCGGGGTCCAGCCCCAGCATTTT. Translating it yields CASSPGSGVQPQHF.

This clonotype occurred a few times. The chain has TRBV28 and TRBJ2-1, with D maybe TRBD1 (5 bases). There are 19 residues in the CDR3. CDR1 and CDR2 from the germline V gene are MDHEN and SYDVKM. V lost 3 bases and J 5 bases, leaving 26 bases between the germline ends. The CDR3 loop reads CASSFSRLPFGALHNEQFF. For the CDR3, the DNA is TGTGCCAGCAGTTTTTCTAGACTTCCCTTTGGGGCCCTTCACAATGAGCAGTTCTTC.

As to this clonotype: This probably arose from a read error, given a far larger clone one base away. This sequence joins TRBV12-3 or TRBV12-4 and TRBJ2-7, with D perhaps given as TRBD1 or TRBD2 (6 bases each). The CDR3 extends over 15 amino acids. The V and J ends lost 4 bases and 9 bases respectively, with 22 bases between them. DNA for the CDR3: TGTGCCAGCAGTTCCCCTGGAGGGCAGGGGTGGGTGCAGTACTTC. As protein: CASSSPGGQGWVQYF.

The chain has TRBV20-1 and TRBJ2-7; the D gene is possibly TRBD2 (6 bases). Trimming pared 8 bases from V and 5 bases from J, leaving 19 bases between. Germline CDR1 reads DFQATT; CDR2 reads SNEGSKA (reference sequence). CDR3 length: 13 amino acids. CDR3 sequence: CSSRDSPGNEQYF. Written as DNA, the CDR3 is TGCAGTTCAAGGGACTCCCCAGGCAACGAGCAGTACTTC.

The chain is built from TRBV6-1 and TRBJ2-3; D is ambiguous. CDR1 is MNHNS, CDR2 SASEGT, per germline. V was clipped by 5 bases and J by 4 bases, with 7 bases between them. The CDR3 spans 12 residues. CDR3 coding DNA: TGTGCCAGCAGTAGGAGCGCAGATACGCAGTATTTT. This gives the protein CASSRSADTQYF.

This clonotype came up a few times. The V call is TRBV3-1, the J call TRBJ2-4, with 12 nucleotides matching TRBD2. This CDR3 is built from 15 residues. V lost 7 bases to trimming and J lost 6 bases; unmatched junction nucleotides: 7. Per the germline V gene, CDR1 is LGHDT and CDR2 is YNNKEL (reference sequence). The CDR3: CASTSGLAGPNIQYF. CDR3 DNA: TGTGCCAGCACCTCGGGACTAGCGGGCCCAAACATTCAGTACTTC.

This chain uses TRBV6-4 with TRBJ2-2; TRBD2 matches 7 bases. The CDR3 spans 15 residues. Germline V CDR1 and CDR2: MRHNA, SNTAGT. V was pared by 2 bases and J by 7 bases, with 7 bases of the junction left unmatched. The CDR3 reads CASSDGGDPHGELFF. CDR3 nucleotide sequence: TGTGCCAGCAGTGACGGGGGGGACCCTCACGGGGAGCTGTTTTTT.

This clonotype was seen many times. CDR3 in amino acids: CASRPDSAVGNTIYF. In DNA form, the CDR3 reads TGTGCCAGCAGGCCCGACAGTGCGGTCGGAAACACCATATATTTT. This chain joins TRBV6-1 and TRBJ1-3; maybe TRBD1 (5 bases). V was shortened by 6 bases and J by 4 bases, with 16 bases between the two germline ends. This CDR3 contains 15 residues. Per germline, CDR1 MNHNS and CDR2 SASEGT.

This chain links TRBV18 with TRBJ2-5, with D possibly matching TRBD1 (6 bases). The CDR3 loop spans 13 amino acids. V lost 8 bases to trimming and J lost 2 bases, with 12 bases between them. Germline-derived CDR1 and CDR2 are KGHSH and LQKENI. Here the CDR3 DNA reads TGTGCCAGCGCGACAGGATTACAAGAGACCCAGTACTTC. Its translation is CASATGLQETQYF.

This clonotype was recorded at least ten times. The genes are TRBV20-1 and TRBJ2-7; a weak D match, TRBD2 (6 bases). CDR3 size: 13 residues. The germline V gene encodes CDR1 DFQATT and CDR2 SNEGSKA (reference sequence). Trimming left V 6 bases short and J 6 bases short, with 18 bases between. The CDR3 DNA is TGCAGTGCCTACCGGGACTGGAGTTCCGAGCAGTACTTC. It encodes CSAYRDWSSEQYF.

Many counts were recorded for this clonotype. No DNA is shown, since the ends of the CDR3 on it are uncertain; the CDR3 is the one TCRdb lists. This chain uses TRBV2 with TRBJ1-3; TRBD1 was called by the table and not checked on the DNA. Counting both end residues, the CDR3 totals 14 amino acids. From germline, CDR1 is SNHLY and CDR2 FYNNEI. The CDR3 loop is CASILEAPGNTIYF.

The rearrangement joins TRBV29-1 to TRBJ2-7; 9 bases are shared with TRBD2. The CDR3 totals 13 residues. Per germline, CDR1 SQVTM and CDR2 ANQGSEA. Trimming at V came to 7 bases and at J to 6 bases, leaving 10 bases not matched to a gene. This CDR3 reads CSAVAGGPGEQYF. DNA of the CDR3: TGCAGCGCTGTGGCGGGAGGGCCAGGCGAGCAGTACTTC.

This clonotype was counted at least ten times. The chain is built from TRBV28 and TRBJ2-7; 9 bases map to TRBD2. The CDR3 contains 16 residues. J was trimmed by 0 bases and V by 4 bases; bases with no gene match: 7. CDR1 and CDR2 from the germline V gene are MDHEN and SYDVKM. The CDR3 coding sequence is TGTGCCAGCAGTTCCCCGCGGGGGGGGAGCTCCTACGAGCAGTACTTC. Amino acids: CASSSPRGGSSYEQYF.

The table lists this clonotype with many counts. This chain links TRBV2 with TRBJ1-3; 9 bases line up with TRBD1. The germline V gene encodes CDR1 SNHLY and CDR2 FYNNEI. Trimming at V came to 5 bases and at J to 4 bases, leaving 6 bases not matched to a gene. There are 15 residues in the CDR3. The CDR3 coding sequence is TGTGCCAGCAGTTCAAACAGGGGGCCCGGAAACACCATATATTTT. It translates to CASSSNRGPGNTIYF. The variable domain in full, with the rest retrieved from reference TRBV2 and TRBJ1-3, is EPEVTQTPSHQVTQMGQEVILRCVPISNHLYFYWYRQILGQKVEFLVSFYNNEISEKSEIFDDQFSVERPDGSNFTLKIRSTKLEDSAMYFCASSSNRGPGNTIYFGEGSWLTVV.

The chain has TRBV10-3 and TRBJ1-2, with TRBD1 matching over 10 bases. Germline trimming cut 6 bases from V and 7 bases from J; bases unmatched to any gene: 5. This CDR3 comprises 13 residues. The germline CDR1 and CDR2 sequences are ENHRY and SYGVKD. The CDR3 bases are TGTGCCATCAGAGCCGGGACAGGGGCTGGCTACACCTTC. This sequence encodes CAIRAGTGAGYTF.

The chain has TRBV5-4 and TRBJ2-1, with 14 bases matching TRBD2. J was trimmed by 9 bases and V by 0 bases; bases with no gene match: 5. Germline CDR1 is SGHNT and CDR2 is YYREEE (reference sequence). The CDR3 covers 16 residues. This CDR3 is CASSLAGTSGSSEQFF. As DNA, the CDR3 is TGTGCCAGCAGCTTGGCTGGGACTAGCGGGAGCAGTGAGCAGTTCTTC.

V gene TRBV5-1 combines with J gene TRBJ1-2, with a possible D match to TRBD1 (6 bases). V gave up 4 bases and J gave up 8 bases, with 18 bases separating them. This CDR3 is built from 14 residues. CDR1 is SGHRS and CDR2 is YFSETQ in the germline V gene. The DNA for the CDR3 is TGCGCCAGCAGCATCGAGGGGGGTACGAGCGGCTACACCTTC. It translates to CASSIEGGTSGYTF. The full variable domain, completed using reference TRBV5-1 and TRBJ1-2, is KAGVTQTPRYLIKTRGQQVTLSCSPISGHRSVSWYQQTPGQGLQFLFEYFSETQRNKGNFPGRFSGRQFSNSRSEMNVSTLELGDSALYLCASSIEGGTSGYTFGSGTRLTVV.

J is TRBJ1-3 and V is TRBV9; TRBD1 matches 8 bases. Germline V CDR1 and CDR2: SGDLS, YYNGEE. The CDR3 is 16 amino acids. The V and J ends lost 0 bases and 1 base, in that order; junction bases with no gene match: 3. CDR3: CASSVGDRKSGNTIYF. Here the CDR3 DNA reads TGTGCCAGCAGCGTAGGGGACAGGAAGTCTGGAAACACCATATATTTT.

This chain connects TRBV9 to TRBJ1-3, with a tentative D call TRBD1 (5 bases). The V gene's germline CDR1 is SGDLS and CDR2 YYNGEE. This CDR3 contains 14 residues. V was shortened by 4 bases and J by 6 bases, with 14 bases between the two germline ends. This CDR3 is CASSNGGLLNTIYF. As DNA, the CDR3 is TGTGCCAGCAGCAACGGGGGTCTTTTAAACACCATATATTTT.

On this clonotype itself: The conserved closing phenylalanine or tryptophan is absent in this CDR3, likely reflecting a read error. This sequence joins TRBV7-8 and TRBJ2-5; D remains ambiguous. CDR1 and CDR2 (germline): SGHVS, FQNEAQ. V was trimmed by 2 bases and J by 3 bases, leaving 10 bases between them. This CDR3 is 14 amino acids long. The CDR3 spells CASSLSDVKETQYS. DNA for the CDR3: TGTGCCAGCAGCTTATCGGATGTAAAAGAGACCCAGTACTCC.

The rearrangement uses TRBV6-1 and TRBJ2-2; 7 bases map to TRBD1. The CDR3 has 18 residues. Losses at the gene ends were 6 bases for V and 6 bases for J; bases not matched to a gene: 19. The germline V gene has CDR1 MNHNS and CDR2 SASEGT. The CDR3 DNA follows: TGTGCCAGCAGCCGCCACTTGACAGGGTCATTGATGGCCGGGGAGCTGTTTTTT. It translates to CASSRHLTGSLMAGELFF.

This clonotype was detected ten times or more. The rearrangement links TRBV2 to TRBJ2-7, with 7 bases identical to TRBD1. The germline V gene encodes CDR1 SNHLY and CDR2 FYNNEI. This CDR3 has 13 amino acids. V lost 4 bases and J lost 3; bases outside the gene matches: 3. CDR3 protein: CASSGSGGYEQYF. Here the CDR3 DNA reads TGTGCCAGCAGTGGGTCAGGGGGCTACGAGCAGTACTTC.